These T cell receptor beta chains were read from a single sample in a study of cytomegalovirus exposure and HLA in healthy donors. The assay was immunoSEQ multiplex PCR, and TCRdb's table has in-frame clones only and misses some. The sample records about 98,000 clones, around 74% being singletons. The sample consisted of PBMCs. The source of these receptors is a male donor in good health and CMV-seronegative. CDR3s include the opening cysteine and the closing phenylalanine or tryptophan. The D gene is left open where the match is weak. Clone size appears in some rows only: once, few, many, or a class for an expanded clone.

size	J	D	V	CDR3	DNA
few	TRBJ1-1	-	TRBV7-9	CASSPIGGATEAFF	TGTGCCAGCAGCCCCATTGGTGGGGCCACTGAAGCTTTCTTT
-	TRBJ1-1	TRBD1	TRBV9	CASSDGLGTEFLNTEAFF	TGTGCCAGCAGCGACGGTCTTGGGACAGAGTTTCTGAACACTGAAGCTTTCTTT
few	TRBJ2-2	TRBD2	TRBV7-9	CASNERGKREKGTGELFF	TGTGCCAGCAACGAGAGGGGCAAGCGGGAGAAAGGAACCGGGGAGCTGTTTTTT
-	TRBJ2-7	TRBD2	TRBV7-2	CASSFTSEGEQYF	TGTGCCAGCAGCTTTACTAGCGAGGGCGAGCAGTACTTC
-	TRBJ1-2	-	TRBV28	CASSLPRGINFGYTF	TGTGCCAGCAGTTTACCCAGGGGTATTAATTTCGGCTACACCTTC
-	TRBJ2-5	TRBD1	TRBV6-6	CASSRYRGLSQETQYF	TGTGCCAGCAGCCGATACAGGGGGCTATCCCAAGAGACCCAGTACTTC
-	TRBJ1-1	TRBD1	TRBV9	CASSYGDSQFGGAFF	TGTGCCAGCAGCTACGGGGACAGTCAATTCGGTGGAGCTTTCTTT
-	TRBJ2-1	TRBD2	TRBV9	CASSVGLAEYNEQFF	TGTGCCAGCAGCGTAGGACTAGCGGAATACAATGAGCAGTTCTTC
-	TRBJ2-7	TRBD2	TRBV5-1	CASSQPSGSYYEQYF	TGCGCCAGCAGCCAACCTAGCGGGTCCTACTACGAGCAGTACTTC
-	TRBJ2-1	TRBD2	TRBV9	CASSVTGTSHNEQFF	TGTGCCAGCAGCGTAACCGGGACTAGTCACAATGAGCAGTTCTTC
-	TRBJ1-2	-	TRBV7-2	CASSLAGDYGYTF	TGTGCCAGCAGCTTAGCTGGAGACTATGGCTACACCTTC
-	TRBJ1-1	-	TRBV19	CASSRGAFF	TGTGCCAGTAGTAGAGGGGCTTTCTTT
-	TRBJ1-5	-	TRBV2	CASIPGLNQPQHF	TGTGCCAGCATACCAGGGTTGAATCAGCCCCAGCATTTT
once	TRBJ2-7	-	TRBV5-4	CASSSQGRSSYEQYF	TGTGCCAGCAGTTCACAGGGTCGAAGCTCCTACGAGCAGTACTTC
-	TRBJ2-5	-	TRBV29-1	CSVAGQTQETQYF	TGCAGCGTGGCGGGACAGACCCAAGAGACCCAGTACTTC
-	TRBJ2-7	TRBD2	TRBV28	CASRHGLAGAEQYF	TGTGCCAGCAGACACGGACTAGCGGGAGCCGAGCAGTACTTC
-	TRBJ2-1	-	TRBV10-3	CAISESGGTEQFF	TGTGCCATCAGTGAGTCGGGGGGGACAGAGCAGTTCTTC
-	TRBJ2-2	-	TRBV7-7	CASSLDYAGELFF	TGTGCTAGCAGCTTAGACTACGCCGGGGAGCTGTTTTTT
-	TRBJ2-2	TRBD2	TRBV9	CASSVQLAELNTGELFF	TGTGCCAGCAGCGTACAGCTAGCGGAACTGAACACCGGGGAGCTGTTTTTT
-	TRBJ2-7	TRBD2	TRBV9	CASSVSSSGVTYEQYF	TGTGCCAGCAGCGTATCGTCTAGCGGCGTCACCTACGAGCAGTACTTC
once	TRBJ1-3	TRBD1	TRBV9	CASSVDGTGQTRNTIYF	TGTGCCAGCAGCGTAGATGGGACAGGCCAGACGCGGAACACCATATATTTT
-	TRBJ2-3	-	TRBV6-5	CASSSRDSGPTQYF	TGTGCCAGCAGTTCCCGGGACTCGGGACCTACGCAGTATTTT
-	TRBJ1-4	TRBD1	TRBV2	CASRVVGQGSEKLFF	TGTGCCAGCAGAGTGGTGGGACAGGGGAGTGAAAAACTGTTTTTT
-	TRBJ2-7	TRBD2	TRBV9	CASSVGTSGSGEQYF	TGTGCCAGCAGCGTAGGAACTAGCGGGAGCGGCGAGCAGTACTTC
once	TRBJ2-1	-	TRBV5-1	CASSLQEAGAYNEQFF	TGCGCCAGCAGCTTGCAGGAGGCAGGGGCCTACAATGAGCAGTTCTTC
-	TRBJ1-1	TRBD1	TRBV19	CASSMGIGQGATEAFF	TGTGCCAGTAGTATGGGGATAGGACAGGGGGCGACTGAAGCTTTCTTT
-	TRBJ1-2	-	TRBV7-2	CASSPAIRDYTF	TGTGCCAGCAGCCCCGCCATTCGAGACTACACCTTC
-	TRBJ2-7	-	TRBV30	CAWSRNRDDEQYF	TGTGCCTGGAGTCGGAACAGGGACGACGAGCAGTACTTC
-	TRBJ1-2	TRBD1	TRBV29-1	CSVSRGSYGYTF	TGCAGCGTCAGCAGGGGGTCCTATGGCTACACCTTC
-	TRBJ1-2	-	TRBV28	CASSSSSQGGYGYTF	TGTGCCAGCAGCTCTAGCTCCCAGGGAGGCTATGGCTACACCTTC
-	TRBJ2-7	-	TRBV29-1	CSVGDTSYEQYF	TGCAGCGTTGGGGACACCTCCTACGAGCAGTACTTC
-	TRBJ1-2	TRBD1	TRBV27	CASSFDRGRGYTF	TGTGCCAGCAGTTTTGACAGGGGCCGAGGCTACACCTTC
-	TRBJ1-2	TRBD1	TRBV27	CASSSRTGDYGYTF	TGTGCCAGCAGTTCGCGGACAGGGGATTATGGCTACACCTTC
-	TRBJ1-2	-	TRBV6-5	CASSYWAGEGNYGYTF	TGTGCCAGCAGTTACTGGGCAGGGGAGGGTAACTATGGCTACACCTTC
-	TRBJ2-6	TRBD2	TRBV6-6	CASASGKGGGANVLTF	TGTGCCAGCGCTAGCGGGAAGGGCGGTGGGGCCAACGTCCTGACTTTC
-	TRBJ1-5	-	TRBV7-8	CASSLAFLGARSNQPQHF	TGTGCCAGCAGCTTAGCGTTTTTGGGGGCGCGTAGCAATCAGCCCCAGCATTTT
few	TRBJ1-2	-	TRBV6-5	CASSPLGTNYGYTF	TGTGCCAGCAGCCCCCTCGGGACTAACTATGGCTACACCTTC
-	TRBJ1-5	-	TRBV7-2	CASSLEGQSVQPQHF	TGTGCCAGCAGCTTAGAAGGACAGTCAGTACAGCCCCAGCATTTT
-	TRBJ2-3	TRBD2	TRBV7-9	CASRETSSITDTQYF	TGTGCCAGCAGAGAGACTAGCTCAATCACAGATACGCAGTATTTT
-	TRBJ2-7	TRBD2	TRBV29-1	CSGDFLGLAGVEQYF	TGCAGCGGTGACTTCCTGGGACTAGCGGGAGTCGAGCAGTACTTC
-	TRBJ1-5	-	TRBV30	CAWSVRGRGGNQPQHF	TGTGCCTGGAGTGTACGAGGGAGGGGAGGGAATCAGCCCCAGCATTTT
-	TRBJ2-1	-	TRBV9	CASSVEGLASSYNEQFF	TGTGCCAGCAGCGTAGAGGGTCTAGCGTCTTCCTACAATGAGCAGTTCTTC